Following are 7 T cell receptor beta chains from one sample sequenced in a study of CD8+ T cells in alopecia areata. Following RNA extraction, reverse transcription yielded cDNA that acted as the sequencing template. This table comes from immunoSEQ multiplex PCR, and its TCRdb copy is limited to in-frame clones, with some not included. The data hold 150,000 to 200,000 clones, with 50% to 65% observed a single time. The sequencing input was CD4+ T cells sorted from blood. Receptors were obtained from a human donor in good health.

The genes are TRBV30 and TRBJ1-1; 7 bases map to TRBD1. The CDR3 is 17 amino acids. The germline V gene encodes CDR1 GTSNPN and CDR2 SVGIG (reference sequence). The CDR3 is CAVGVGPGQLMNTEAFF. DNA for the CDR3: TGTGCAGTTGGTGTTGGGCCGGGACAGCTCATGAACACTGAAGCTTTCTTT. The whole variable domain, filled in from reference TRBV30 and TRBJ1-1, reads SQTIHQWPATLVQPVGSPLSLECTVEGTSNPNLYWYRQAAGRGLQLLFYSVGIGQISSEVPQNLSASRPQDRQFILSSKKLLLSDSGFYLCAVGVGPGQLMNTEAFFGQGTRLTVV.

This clone was counted a few times. CDR3 amino acids: CASSSGQGHITDTQYF. In nucleotides, the CDR3 is TGTGCCAGCAGCTCCGGACAGGGTCATATCACAGATACGCAGTATTTT. The V call is TRBV5-8, the J call TRBJ2-3; 8 bases are shared with TRBD1. Trimming took 3 bases from V and 2 from J; bases not matched to a gene: 8. The CDR3 runs 16 residues. CDR1 is SGHTS and CDR2 is YDEGEE in the germline V gene.

This chain uses TRBV15 with TRBJ2-1; D is unresolved. V lost 0 bases to trimming and J lost 0 bases, with 9 bases between them. The CDR3 is made up of 16 amino acids. Germline V CDR1 and CDR2: LNHNV, YYDKDF (reference sequence). As DNA, the CDR3 is TGTGCCACCAGCAGAGATCTGTCGCGCTCCTACAATGAGCAGTTCTTC. It translates to CATSRDLSRSYNEQFF.

The chain has TRBV30 and TRBJ2-2; maybe TRBD2 (6 bases). CDR3 length: 15 amino acids. Trimming took off 2 bases at V and 5 bases at J, with 15 bases between the two ends. Germline lookup yields CDR1 GTSNPN and CDR2 SVGIG (reference sequence). The CDR3 nucleotides read TGTGCCTGGAGTCAGAGGGCAGGGAGGACCGGGGAGCTGTTTTTT. Protein product: CAWSQRAGRTGELFF.

This chain uses TRBV2 with TRBJ2-7, with 11 bases that match TRBD2. The CDR3 loop spans 13 amino acids. Germline V CDR1 and CDR2: SNHLY, FYNNEI. J was trimmed by 1 base and V by 8 bases; bases with no gene match: 1. CDR3: CASGTSGSYEQYF. The CDR3 DNA reads TGTGCCAGCGGGACTAGCGGTTCCTACGAGCAGTACTTC.

The CDR3 loop is CASSPYQGADLNTEAFF. CDR3 nucleotides: TGCGCCAGCAGCCCGTACCAGGGGGCTGATCTGAACACTGAAGCTTTCTTT. V usage is TRBV5-1 and J usage is TRBJ1-1; the match to TRBD1 covers 8 bases. V trimming: 4 bases; J trimming: 0 bases; junction bases outside the gene matches: 11. Germline V lookup: CDR1 SGHRS, CDR2 YFSETQ. The CDR3 is 17 residues long.

Note on this clone: The same CDR3 can be traced to other DNA sequences in this sample. The V gene is TRBV5-1, the J gene TRBJ2-7, with TRBD1 matching 8 bases. The CDR3 is made up of 14 amino acids. In germline, CDR1 is SGHRS, CDR2 YFSETQ. The ends lost 2 bases at V and 4 bases at J; junction bases unmatched: 5. The CDR3 sequence is CASSFGQGTYEQYF. CDR3 nucleotide sequence: TGCGCCAGCAGCTTCGGACAGGGAACGTACGAGCAGTACTTC.